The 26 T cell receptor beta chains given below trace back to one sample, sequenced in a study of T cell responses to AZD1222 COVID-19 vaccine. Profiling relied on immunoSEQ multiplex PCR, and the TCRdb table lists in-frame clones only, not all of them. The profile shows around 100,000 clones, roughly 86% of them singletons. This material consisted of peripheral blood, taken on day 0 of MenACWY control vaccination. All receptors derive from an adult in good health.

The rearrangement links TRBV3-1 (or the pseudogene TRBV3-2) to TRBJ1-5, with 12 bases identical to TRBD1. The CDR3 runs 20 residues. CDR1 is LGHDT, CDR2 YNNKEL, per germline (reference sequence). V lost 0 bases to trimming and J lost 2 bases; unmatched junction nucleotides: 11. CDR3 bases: TGTGCCAGCAGCCAAGATGGGGGACAGGGGGCAATCCGAGGCAATCAGCCCCAGCATTTT. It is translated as CASSQDGGQGAIRGNQPQHF.

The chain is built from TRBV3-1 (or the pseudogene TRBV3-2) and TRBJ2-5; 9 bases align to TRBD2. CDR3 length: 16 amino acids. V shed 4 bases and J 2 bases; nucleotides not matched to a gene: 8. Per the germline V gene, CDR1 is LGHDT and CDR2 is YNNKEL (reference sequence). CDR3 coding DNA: TGTGCCAGCAGCCCTTCAAGCGGGGGGACACAAGAGACCCAGTACTTC. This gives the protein CASSPSSGGTQETQYF.

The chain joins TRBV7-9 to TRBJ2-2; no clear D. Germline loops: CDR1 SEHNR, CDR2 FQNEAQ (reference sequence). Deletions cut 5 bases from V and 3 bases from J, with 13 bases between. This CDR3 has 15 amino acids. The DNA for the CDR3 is TGTGCCAGCAGCCCACGAGCAGGTGACACCGGGGAGCTGTTTTTT. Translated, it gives CASSPRAGDTGELFF.

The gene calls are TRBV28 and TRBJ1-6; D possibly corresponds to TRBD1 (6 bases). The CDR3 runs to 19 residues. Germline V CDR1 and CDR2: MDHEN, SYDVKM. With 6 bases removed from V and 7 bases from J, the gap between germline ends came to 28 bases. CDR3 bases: TGTGCCAGCAGCCCTACCAGGAGGGGGGTTGGGGACGGAAATTCACCCCTCCACTTT. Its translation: CASSPTRRGVGDGNSPLHF.

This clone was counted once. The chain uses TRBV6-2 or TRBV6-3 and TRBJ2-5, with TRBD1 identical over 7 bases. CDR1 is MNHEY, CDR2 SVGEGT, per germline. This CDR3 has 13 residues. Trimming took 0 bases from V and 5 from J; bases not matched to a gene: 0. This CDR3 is CASSYSDRETQYF. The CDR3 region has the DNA TGTGCCAGCAGTTACTCGGACAGGGAGACCCAGTACTTC.

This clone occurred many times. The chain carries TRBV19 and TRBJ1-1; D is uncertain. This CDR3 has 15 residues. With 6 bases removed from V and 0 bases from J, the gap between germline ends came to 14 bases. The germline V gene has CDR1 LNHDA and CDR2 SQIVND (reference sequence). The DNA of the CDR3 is TGTGCCAGTAGCCCTGCAGGCCATATGAACACTGAAGCTTTCTTT. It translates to CASSPAGHMNTEAFF.

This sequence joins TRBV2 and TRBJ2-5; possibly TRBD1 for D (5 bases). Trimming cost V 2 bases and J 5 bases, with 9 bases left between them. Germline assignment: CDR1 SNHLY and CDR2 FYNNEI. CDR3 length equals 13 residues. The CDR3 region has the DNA TGTGCCAGCAGTGAACGGGCAGGGGAGACCCAGTACTTC. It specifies CASSERAGETQYF. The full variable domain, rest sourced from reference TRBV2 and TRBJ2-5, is EPEVTQTPSHQVTQMGQEVILRCVPISNHLYFYWYRQILGQKVEFLVSFYNNEISEKSEIFDDQFSVERPDGSNFTLKIRSTKLEDSAMYFCASSERAGETQYFGPGTRLLVL.

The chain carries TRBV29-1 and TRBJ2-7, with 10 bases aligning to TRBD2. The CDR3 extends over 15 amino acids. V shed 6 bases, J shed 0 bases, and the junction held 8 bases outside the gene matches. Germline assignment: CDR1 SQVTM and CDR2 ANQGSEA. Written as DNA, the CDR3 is TGCAGCGTGGAGGGTAGCGGGAGGCCCTCCTACGAGCAGTACTTC. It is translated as CSVEGSGRPSYEQYF.

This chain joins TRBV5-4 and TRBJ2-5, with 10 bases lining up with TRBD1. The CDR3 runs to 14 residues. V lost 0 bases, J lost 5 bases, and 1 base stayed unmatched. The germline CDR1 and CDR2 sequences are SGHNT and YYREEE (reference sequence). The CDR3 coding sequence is TGTGCCAGCAGCTTGGGACAGGGGGCTGAGACCCAGTACTTC. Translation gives CASSLGQGAETQYF.

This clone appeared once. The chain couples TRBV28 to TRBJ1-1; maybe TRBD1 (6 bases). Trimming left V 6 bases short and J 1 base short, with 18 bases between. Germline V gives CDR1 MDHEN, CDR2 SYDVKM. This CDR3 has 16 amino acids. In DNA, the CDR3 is TGTGCCAGCAGAATTGACAGGCGGGGTGGGAACACTGAAGCTTTCTTT. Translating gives CASRIDRRGGNTEAFF.

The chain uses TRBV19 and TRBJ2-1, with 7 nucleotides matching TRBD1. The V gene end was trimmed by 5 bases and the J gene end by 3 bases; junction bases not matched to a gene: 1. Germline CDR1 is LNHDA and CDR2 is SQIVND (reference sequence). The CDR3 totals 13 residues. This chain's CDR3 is CASSRDSYNEQFF. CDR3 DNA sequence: TGTGCCAGTAGTCGGGACAGCTACAATGAGCAGTTCTTC.

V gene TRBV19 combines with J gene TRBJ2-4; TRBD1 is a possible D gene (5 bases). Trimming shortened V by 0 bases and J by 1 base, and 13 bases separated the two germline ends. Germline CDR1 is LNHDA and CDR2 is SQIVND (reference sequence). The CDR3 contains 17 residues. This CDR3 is CASSIEKGAGAKNIQYF. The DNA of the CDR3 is TGTGCCAGTAGTATAGAGAAAGGGGCCGGGGCCAAAAACATTCAGTACTTC.

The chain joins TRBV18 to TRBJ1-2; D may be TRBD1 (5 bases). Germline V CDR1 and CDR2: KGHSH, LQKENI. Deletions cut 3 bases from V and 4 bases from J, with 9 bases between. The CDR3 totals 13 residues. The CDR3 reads CASSPGTGYGYTF. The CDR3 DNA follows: TGTGCCAGCTCACCGGGGACGGGCTATGGCTACACCTTC.

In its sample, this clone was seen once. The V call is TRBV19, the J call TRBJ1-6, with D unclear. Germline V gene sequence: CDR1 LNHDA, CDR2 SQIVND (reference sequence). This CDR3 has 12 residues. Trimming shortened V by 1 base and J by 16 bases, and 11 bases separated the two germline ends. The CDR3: CASSIANNVLHF. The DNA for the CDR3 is TGTGCCAGTAGTATAGCAAACAATGTACTCCACTTT.

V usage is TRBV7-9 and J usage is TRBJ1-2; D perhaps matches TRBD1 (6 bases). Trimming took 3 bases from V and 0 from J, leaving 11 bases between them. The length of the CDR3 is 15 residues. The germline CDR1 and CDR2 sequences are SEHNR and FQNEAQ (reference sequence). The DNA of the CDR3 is TGTGCCAGCAGCTTCGGGGGGCCTACTAACTATGGCTACACCTTC. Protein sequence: CASSFGGPTNYGYTF.

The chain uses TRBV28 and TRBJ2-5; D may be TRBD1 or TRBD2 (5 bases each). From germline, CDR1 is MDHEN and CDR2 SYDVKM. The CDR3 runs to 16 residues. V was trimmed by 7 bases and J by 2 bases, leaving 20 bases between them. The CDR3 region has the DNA TGTGCCAGCACCAAGACCGGGACGAATCCGCAAGAGACCCAGTACTTC. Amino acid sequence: CASTKTGTNPQETQYF.

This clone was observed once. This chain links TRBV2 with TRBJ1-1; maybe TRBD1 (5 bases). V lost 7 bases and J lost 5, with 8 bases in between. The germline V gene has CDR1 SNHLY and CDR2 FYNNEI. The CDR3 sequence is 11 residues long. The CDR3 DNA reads TGTGCCAGCATGGGGGAGACTGAAGCTTTCTTT. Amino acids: CASMGETEAFF.

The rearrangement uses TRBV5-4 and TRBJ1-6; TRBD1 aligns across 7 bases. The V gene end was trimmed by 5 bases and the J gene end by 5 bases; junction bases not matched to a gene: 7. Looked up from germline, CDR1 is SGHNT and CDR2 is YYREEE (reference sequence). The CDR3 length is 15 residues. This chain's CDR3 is CASRPTGLDNSPLHF. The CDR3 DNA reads TGTGCCAGCAGGCCGACAGGGCTAGATAATTCACCCCTCCACTTT.

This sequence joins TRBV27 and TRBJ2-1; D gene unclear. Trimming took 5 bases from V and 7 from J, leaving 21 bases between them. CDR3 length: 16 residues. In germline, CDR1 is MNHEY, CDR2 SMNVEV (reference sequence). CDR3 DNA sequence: TGTGCCAGCAGTCTACGCGCCCGGTCGCGGCGGAATGAGCAGTTCTTC. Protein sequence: CASSLRARSRRNEQFF.

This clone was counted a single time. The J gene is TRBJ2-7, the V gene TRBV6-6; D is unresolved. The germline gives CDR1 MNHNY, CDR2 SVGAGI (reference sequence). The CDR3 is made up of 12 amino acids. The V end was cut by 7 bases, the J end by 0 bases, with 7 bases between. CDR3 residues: CASKPSSYEQYF. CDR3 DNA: TGTGCCAGCAAACCAAGCTCCTACGAGCAGTACTTC.

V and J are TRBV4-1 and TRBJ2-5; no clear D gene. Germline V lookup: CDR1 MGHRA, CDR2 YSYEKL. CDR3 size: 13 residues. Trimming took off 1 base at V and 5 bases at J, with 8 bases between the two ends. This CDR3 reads CASSQAEAETQYF. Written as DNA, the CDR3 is TGCGCCAGCAGCCAAGCAGAGGCGGAGACCCAGTACTTC.

The CDR3 is CASSRQRLLTEAFF. CDR3 bases: TGTGCCAGCAGTCGACAGCGCCTGCTCACTGAAGCTTTCTTT. This chain connects TRBV3-1 (or the pseudogene TRBV3-2) to TRBJ1-1, with D possibly matching TRBD1 (5 bases). This CDR3 is 14 amino acids long. Germline V CDR1 and CDR2: LGHDT, YNNKEL (reference sequence). Trimming shortened V by 6 bases and J by 4 bases, and 15 bases separated the two germline ends.

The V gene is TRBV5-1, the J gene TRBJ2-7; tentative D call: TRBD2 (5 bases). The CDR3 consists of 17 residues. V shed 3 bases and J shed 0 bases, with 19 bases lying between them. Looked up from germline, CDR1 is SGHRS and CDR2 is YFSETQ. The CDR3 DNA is TGCGCCAGCAGCTCTCCCCCCGGGCAGGACTTCTCCTACGAGCAGTACTTC. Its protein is CASSSPPGQDFSYEQYF.

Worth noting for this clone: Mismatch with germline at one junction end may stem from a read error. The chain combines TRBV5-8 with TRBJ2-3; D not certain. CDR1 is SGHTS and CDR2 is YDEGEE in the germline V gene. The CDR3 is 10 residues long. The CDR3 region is CASSLGTVHF. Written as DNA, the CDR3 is TGTGCCAGCAGCTTGGGAACAGTTCATTTT.

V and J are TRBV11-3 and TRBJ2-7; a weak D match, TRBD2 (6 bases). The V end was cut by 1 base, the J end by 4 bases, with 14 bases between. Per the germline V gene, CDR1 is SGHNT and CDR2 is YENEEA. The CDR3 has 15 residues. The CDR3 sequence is CASSLAAGSGYEQYF. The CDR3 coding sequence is TGTGCCAGCAGCTTAGCCGCGGGATCTGGTTACGAGCAGTACTTC. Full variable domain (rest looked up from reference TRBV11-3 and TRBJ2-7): EAGVVQSPRYKIIEKKQPVAFWCNPISGHNTLYWYLQNLGQGPELLIRYENEEAVDDSQLPKDRFSAERLKGVDSTLKIQPAELGDSAVYLCASSLAAGSGYEQYFGPGTRLTVT.

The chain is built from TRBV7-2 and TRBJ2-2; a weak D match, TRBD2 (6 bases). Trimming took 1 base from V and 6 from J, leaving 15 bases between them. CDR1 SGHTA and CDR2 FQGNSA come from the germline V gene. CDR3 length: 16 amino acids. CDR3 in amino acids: CASSLEVGGSAGELFF. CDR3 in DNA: TGTGCCAGCAGCTTAGAGGTCGGGGGATCGGCCGGGGAGCTGTTTTTT.